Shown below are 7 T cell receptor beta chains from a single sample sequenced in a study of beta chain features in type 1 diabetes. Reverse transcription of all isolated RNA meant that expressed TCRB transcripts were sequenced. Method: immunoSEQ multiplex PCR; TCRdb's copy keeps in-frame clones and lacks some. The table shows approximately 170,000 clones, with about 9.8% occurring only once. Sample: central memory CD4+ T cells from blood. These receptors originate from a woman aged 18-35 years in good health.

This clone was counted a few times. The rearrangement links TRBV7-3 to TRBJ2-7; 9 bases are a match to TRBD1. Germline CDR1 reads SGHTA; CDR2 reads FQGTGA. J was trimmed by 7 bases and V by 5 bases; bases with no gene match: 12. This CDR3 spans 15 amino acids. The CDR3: CASSTYGTGRGEQYF. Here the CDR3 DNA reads TGTGCCAGCAGCACATACGGGACAGGGAGAGGGGAGCAGTACTTC.

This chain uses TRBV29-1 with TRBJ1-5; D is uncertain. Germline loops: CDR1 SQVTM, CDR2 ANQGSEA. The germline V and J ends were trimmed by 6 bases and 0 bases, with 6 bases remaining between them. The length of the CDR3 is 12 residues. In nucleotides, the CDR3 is TGCAGCGTCAGGTATAGCAATCAGCCCCAGCATTTT. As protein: CSVRYSNQPQHF.

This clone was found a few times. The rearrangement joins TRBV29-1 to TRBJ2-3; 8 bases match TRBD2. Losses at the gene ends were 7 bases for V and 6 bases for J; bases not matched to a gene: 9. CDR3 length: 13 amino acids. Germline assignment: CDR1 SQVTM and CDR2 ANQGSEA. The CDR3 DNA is TGCAGCGCGGAGCGGGAGTTCCCCGATACGCAGTATTTT. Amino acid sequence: CSAEREFPDTQYF.

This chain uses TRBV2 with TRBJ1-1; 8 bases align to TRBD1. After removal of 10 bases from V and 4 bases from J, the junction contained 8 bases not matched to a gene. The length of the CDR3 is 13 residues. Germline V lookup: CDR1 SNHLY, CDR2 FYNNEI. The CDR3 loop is CANSEDRATEAFF. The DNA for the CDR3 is TGTGCCAATTCTGAGGACAGGGCCACTGAAGCTTTCTTT.

CDR3 coding DNA: TGTGCCAGCTCACAATCCCGGGACAGTAATCAGCCCCAGCATTTT. The encoded protein is CASSQSRDSNQPQHF. The rearrangement uses TRBV18 and TRBJ1-5; 7 nucleotides line up with TRBD1. Trimming removed 4 bases from V and 4 bases from J; junction bases left unmatched: 7. The CDR3 sequence is 15 residues long. In germline, CDR1 is KGHSH, CDR2 LQKENI.

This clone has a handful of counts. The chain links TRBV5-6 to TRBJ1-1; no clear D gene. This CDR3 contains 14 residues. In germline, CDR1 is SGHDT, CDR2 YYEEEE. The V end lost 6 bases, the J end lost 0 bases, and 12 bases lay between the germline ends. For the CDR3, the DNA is TGTGCCAGCAACCTAGACGGTTTGAACACTGAAGCTTTCTTT. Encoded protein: CASNLDGLNTEAFF.

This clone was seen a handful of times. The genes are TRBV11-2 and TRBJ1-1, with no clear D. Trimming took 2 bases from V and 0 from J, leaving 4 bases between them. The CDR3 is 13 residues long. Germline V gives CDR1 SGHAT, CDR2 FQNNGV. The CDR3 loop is CASSLSMNTEAFF. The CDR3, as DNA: TGTGCCAGCAGCTTATCCATGAACACTGAAGCTTTCTTT.